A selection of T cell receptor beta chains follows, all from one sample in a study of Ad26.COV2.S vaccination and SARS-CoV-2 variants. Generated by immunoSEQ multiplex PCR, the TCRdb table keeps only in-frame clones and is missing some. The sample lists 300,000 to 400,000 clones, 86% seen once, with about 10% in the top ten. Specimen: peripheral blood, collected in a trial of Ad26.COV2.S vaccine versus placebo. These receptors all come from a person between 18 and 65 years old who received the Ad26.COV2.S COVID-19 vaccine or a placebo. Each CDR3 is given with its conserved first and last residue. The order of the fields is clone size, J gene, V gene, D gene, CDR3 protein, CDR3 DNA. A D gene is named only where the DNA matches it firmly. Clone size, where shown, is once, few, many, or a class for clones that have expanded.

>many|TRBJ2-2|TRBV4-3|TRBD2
CASSQEAAGGIITGELFF
TGCGCCAGCAGCCAAGAGGCAGCGGGAGGGATAATAACCGGGGAGCTGTTTTTT
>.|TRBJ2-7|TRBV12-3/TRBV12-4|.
CAGKGTCPYEQYF
TGTGCCGGCAAAGGAACTTGCCCCTACGAGCAGTACTTC
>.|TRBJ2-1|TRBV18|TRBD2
CASSPQTSGWGSYNEQFF
TGTGCCAGCTCACCACAGACTAGCGGGTGGGGTTCCTACAATGAGCAGTTCTTC
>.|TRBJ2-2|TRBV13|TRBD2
CASSSSGGRTGELFF
TGTGCCAGCAGCTCTAGCGGGGGACGCACCGGGGAGCTGTTTTTT
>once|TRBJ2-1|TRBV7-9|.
CASSLRSGGFIEQFF
TGTGCCAGCAGCTTACGGAGCGGAGGGTTTATTGAGCAGTTCTTC
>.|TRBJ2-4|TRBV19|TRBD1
CASSIGQGMNIQYF
TGTGCCAGTAGTATCGGACAGGGTATGAACATTCAGTACTTC
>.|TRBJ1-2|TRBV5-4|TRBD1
CASSENRGNYGYTF
TGTGCCAGCAGCGAGAACAGGGGTAACTATGGCTACACCTTC
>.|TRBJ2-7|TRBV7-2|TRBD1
CASSNRDRGYEQYF
TGTGCCAGCAGCAACCGGGACAGGGGCTACGAGCAGTACTTC
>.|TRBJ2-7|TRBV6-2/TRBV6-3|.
CASSYSMGVLSYEQYF
TGTGCCAGCAGTTACTCGATGGGGGTCCTCTCCTACGAGCAGTACTTC
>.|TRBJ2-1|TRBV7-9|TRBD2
CASSFLAGEGEQFF
TGTGCCAGCAGCTTTCTAGCGGGAGAGGGCGAGCAGTTCTTC
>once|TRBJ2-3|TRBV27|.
CASSLRDLSRTDTQYF
TGTGCCAGCAGTTTACGAGATTTGTCGCGCACAGATACGCAGTATTTT
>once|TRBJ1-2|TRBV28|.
CASSFVDTGYGYTF
TGTGCCAGCAGTTTCGTTGACACGGGCTATGGCTACACCTTC
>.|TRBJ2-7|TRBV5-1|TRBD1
CASSAGQGAGEQYF
TGCGCCAGCAGCGCGGGACAGGGGGCGGGCGAGCAGTACTTC
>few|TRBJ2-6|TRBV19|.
CASSIVGTGANVLTF
TGTGCCAGTAGTATCGTGGGCACCGGGGCCAACGTCCTGACTTTC
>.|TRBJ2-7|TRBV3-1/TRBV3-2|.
CASSQARAREQYF
TGTGCCAGCAGCCAAGCCAGGGCTCGGGAGCAGTACTTC
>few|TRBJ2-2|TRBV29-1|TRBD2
CSALALAGTPGTGELFF
TGCAGCGCCCTCGCCTTAGCGGGGACCCCAGGCACCGGGGAGCTGTTTTTT
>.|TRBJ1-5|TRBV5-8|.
CASSYGQYQPQHF
TGTGCCAGCAGCTACGGACAGTATCAGCCCCAGCATTTT
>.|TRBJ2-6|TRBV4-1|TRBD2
CASSRGLAGRSGANVLTF
TGCGCCAGCAGCCGTGGACTAGCGGGCCGCTCTGGGGCCAACGTCCTGACTTTC
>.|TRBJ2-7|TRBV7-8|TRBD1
CASSWGGSGTGSYEQYF
TGTGCCAGCAGCTGGGGAGGTTCCGGGACAGGGTCCTACGAGCAGTACTTC
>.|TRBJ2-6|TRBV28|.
CASGDSSGRTSSGANVLTF
TGTGCCAGCGGTGATAGTTCAGGGCGAACAAGCTCTGGGGCCAACGTCCTGACTTTC
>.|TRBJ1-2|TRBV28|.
CASQGGVYYGYTF
TGTGCCAGCCAGGGAGGAGTTTACTATGGCTACACCTTC
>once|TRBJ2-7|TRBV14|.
CASSHFLSPNGQTYEQYF
TGTGCCAGCAGCCACTTCCTCAGCCCGAACGGGCAGACCTACGAGCAGTACTTC
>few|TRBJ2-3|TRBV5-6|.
CASSLLGGGLIETTDTQYF
TGTGCCAGCAGCTTATTGGGTGGGGGACTCATAGAAACCACAGATACGCAGTATTTT
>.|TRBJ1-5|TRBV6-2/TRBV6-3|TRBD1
CASSYRSQGAPNQPQHF
TGTGCCAGCAGTTACAGGTCCCAGGGGGCCCCAAATCAGCCCCAGCATTTT
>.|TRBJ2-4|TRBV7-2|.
CASSLDRATLAKNIQYF
TGTGCCAGCAGCTTGGATCGAGCGACGCTAGCCAAAAACATTCAGTACTTC
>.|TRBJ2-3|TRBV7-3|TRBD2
CASSPGTSGRSDTQYF
TGTGCCAGCAGCCCCGGGACTAGCGGGAGATCAGATACGCAGTATTTT
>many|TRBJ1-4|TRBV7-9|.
CASSFDTYLNEKLFF
TGTGCCAGCAGCTTCGACACCTACCTTAATGAAAAACTGTTTTTT
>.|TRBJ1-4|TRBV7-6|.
CASSSGLGEKLFF
TGTGCCAGCAGCTCGGGACTTGGCGAAAAACTGTTTTTT
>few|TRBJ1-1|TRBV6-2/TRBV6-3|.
CASSYSYGNTEAFF
TGTGCCAGCAGTTACTCTTACGGTAACACTGAAGCTTTCTTT
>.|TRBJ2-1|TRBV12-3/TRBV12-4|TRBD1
CASSRGFDNEQFF
TGTGCCAGCTCCAGGGGGTTTGACAATGAGCAGTTCTTC
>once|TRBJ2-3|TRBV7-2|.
CASSSPSTDTQYF
TGTGCCAGCAGCTCCCCTAGCACAGATACGCAGTATTTT
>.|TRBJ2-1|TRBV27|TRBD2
CASSLWTSGGNEQFF
TGTGCCAGCAGTTTATGGACTAGCGGGGGAAATGAGCAGTTCTTC
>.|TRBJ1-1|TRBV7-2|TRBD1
CASSIDRGEAFF
TGTGCCAGCAGCATAGACAGGGGGGAGGCTTTCTTT
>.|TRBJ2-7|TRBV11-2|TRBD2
CASSLVTSGRAFRGEQYF
TGTGCCAGCAGCTTAGTTACTAGCGGGAGGGCGTTTCGCGGCGAGCAGTACTTC
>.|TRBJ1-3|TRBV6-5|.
CASSYGAKGNTIYF
TGTGCCAGCAGTTACGGGGCGAAGGGAAACACCATATATTTT
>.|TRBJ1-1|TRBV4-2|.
CASSQERYMNTEAFF
TGTGCCAGCAGCCAAGAACGATATATGAACACTGAAGCTTTCTTT
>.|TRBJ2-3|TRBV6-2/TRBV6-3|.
CASSPILRQTSTDTQYF
TGTGCCAGCAGCCCTATCCTCAGACAGACTAGCACAGATACGCAGTATTTT
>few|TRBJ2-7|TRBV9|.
CASSVAPSAHEQYF
TGTGCCAGCAGCGTAGCCCCCTCGGCCCACGAGCAGTACTTC
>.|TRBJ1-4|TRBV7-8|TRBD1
CASSPWTGTNEKLFF
TGTGCCAGCAGCCCTTGGACAGGAACTAATGAAAAACTGTTTTTT
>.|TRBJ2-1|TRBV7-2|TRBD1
CASSPGTGWYEQFF
TGTGCCAGCAGCCCGGGGACAGGGTGGTATGAGCAGTTCTTC
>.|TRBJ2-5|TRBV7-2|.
CASSLREGETQYF
TGTGCCAGCAGCTTAAGGGAAGGAGAGACCCAGTACTTC
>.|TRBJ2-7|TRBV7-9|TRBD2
CASSLVGGTGTSGRGEQYF
TGTGCCAGCAGCTTAGTTGGGGGGACCGGGACTAGCGGGAGAGGTGAGCAGTACTTC
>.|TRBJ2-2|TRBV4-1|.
CASSLFGGPNTGELFF
TGCGCCAGCAGCCTTTTTGGGGGACCGAACACCGGGGAGCTGTTTTTT
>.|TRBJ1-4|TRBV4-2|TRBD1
CASSQDGTGGAPYSSEKLFF
TGTGCCAGCAGCCAAGACGGGACAGGTGGAGCGCCATATTCGAGTGAAAAACTGTTTTTT
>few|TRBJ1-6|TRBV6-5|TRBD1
CASSTGQGHSPLHF
TGTGCCAGCTCTACGGGACAGGGCCACTCACCCCTCCACTTT
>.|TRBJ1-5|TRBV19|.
CASSIPGESNQPQHF
TGTGCCAGTAGTATTCCGGGTGAGAGCAATCAGCCCCAGCATTTT
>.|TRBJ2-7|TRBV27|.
CASSPGLAQDEQYF
TGTGCCAGCAGTCCAGGGCTAGCCCAGGACGAGCAGTACTTC
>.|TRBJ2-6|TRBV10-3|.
CASTPGLSGANVLTF
TGTGCCTCAACGCCAGGGCTCTCTGGGGCCAACGTCCTGACTTTC
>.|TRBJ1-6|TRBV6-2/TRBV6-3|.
CASSYSAAYNSPLHF
TGTGCCAGCAGTTACTCAGCGGCTTATAATTCACCCCTCCACTTT
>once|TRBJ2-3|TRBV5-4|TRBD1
CASRRMGQSTDTQYF
TGTGCCAGCAGGCGGATGGGACAGAGCACAGATACGCAGTATTTT
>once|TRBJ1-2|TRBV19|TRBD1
CASRGQGLGYGYTF
TGTGCCAGTAGAGGACAGGGATTGGGCTATGGCTACACCTTC
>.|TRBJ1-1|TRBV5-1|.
CASSLSDRSNTEAFF
TGCGCCAGCAGCTTGTCGGACAGATCGAACACTGAAGCTTTCTTT
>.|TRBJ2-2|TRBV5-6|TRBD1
CASSLQGARATGELFF
TGTGCCAGCAGCTTGCAGGGGGCGCGGGCCACCGGGGAGCTGTTTTTT
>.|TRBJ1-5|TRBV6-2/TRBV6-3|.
CASSSDGNQPQHF
TGTGCCAGCAGTTCGGACGGGAATCAGCCCCAGCATTTT
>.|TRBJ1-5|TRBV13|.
CASSLGPGQPQHF
TGTGCCAGCAGCTTAGGGCCCGGTCAGCCCCAGCATTTT
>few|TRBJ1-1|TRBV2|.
CASSYRAGWTEAFF
TGTGCCAGCAGTTACAGGGCTGGATGGACTGAAGCTTTCTTT
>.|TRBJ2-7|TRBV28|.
CASRGTGLRGEQYF
TGTGCCAGCAGGGGGACGGGACTGAGGGGCGAGCAGTACTTC
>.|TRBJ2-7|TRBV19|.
CASSKTDQPYEQYF
TGTGCCAGTAGTAAAACGGATCAACCCTACGAGCAGTACTTC
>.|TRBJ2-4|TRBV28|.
CASSFPKGVAKNIQYF
TGTGCCAGCAGTTTCCCCAAGGGAGTAGCCAAAAACATTCAGTACTTC